The sequence of this T cell receptor beta chain was determined in a study of control samples from healthy donors and cancer patients. The CDR3 covers 14 residues. V gave up 1 base and J gave up 7 bases; unmatched junction bases: 4. Germline V gene data show CDR1 as LGHNA and CDR2 as YNFKEQ. Generated by immunoSEQ multiplex PCR, the TCRdb table keeps only in-frame clones and is missing some. The sample has 75,000 to 95,000 clones, approximately 91% seen once. Sequencing was performed on blood. The V call is TRBV4-2, the J call TRBJ1-2; 9 nucleotides agree with TRBD1. The sequence was obtained from a woman in her forties or fifties in good health. CDR3 sequence: CASSQAGTGFGYTF. The CDR3 DNA sequence: TGTGCCAGCAGCCAAGCCGGGACAGGGTTTGGCTACACCTTC.